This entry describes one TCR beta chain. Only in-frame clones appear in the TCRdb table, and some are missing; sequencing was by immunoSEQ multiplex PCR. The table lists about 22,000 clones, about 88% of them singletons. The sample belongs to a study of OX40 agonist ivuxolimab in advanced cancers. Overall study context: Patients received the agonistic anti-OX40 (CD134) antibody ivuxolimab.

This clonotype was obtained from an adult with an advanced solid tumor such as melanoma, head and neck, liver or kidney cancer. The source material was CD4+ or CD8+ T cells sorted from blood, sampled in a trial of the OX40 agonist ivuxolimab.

CDR3 loop: CASSLALAGGTTDTQYF. The CDR3 DNA follows: TGTGCCAGCAGCTTAGCACTAGCGGGAGGGACAACAGATACGCAGTATTTT. This sequence joins TRBV7-9 and TRBJ2-3; 13 nucleotides agree with TRBD2. Per the germline V gene, CDR1 is SEHNR and CDR2 is FQNEAQ (reference sequence). The V gene end was trimmed by 0 bases and the J gene end by 3 bases; junction bases not matched to a gene: 3. The length of the CDR3 is 17 residues.